This T cell receptor (beta chain) was sequenced for a study of blood T cells in healthy people across ages. Findings and limits, study-wide: Diversity was estimated from one million T cells, and these estimates were considered underestimates. Age showed a roughly linear inverse relationship with TCR beta diversity per million T cells. Higher diversity and more naive CD4+ cells were features of long-lived donors, compared to aged donors.

Points on this clonotype: What it binds is not known.

Germline loops: CDR1 MDHEN, CDR2 SYDVKM. The CDR3 runs to 14 residues. With 4 bases removed from V and 3 bases from J, the gap between germline ends came to 11 bases. Primers used in a second PCR of roughly 6 to 11 cycles were a sample-barcoded 5' primer and a J-beta primer mix. In TCRdb, the 5' RACE reads were re-called with MiXCR into one record per CDR3 protein. The repertoire holds 550,000 to 700,000 distinct CDR3 sequences, with 27% as singletons. The sequenced sample consisted of blood. The receptor was derived from a woman in her 70s in good health. V and J are TRBV28 and TRBJ2-3; D gene unclear. The DNA of the CDR3 is TGTGCCAGCAGTTACCGCCAGAGGACAGATACGCAGTATTTT. Translated: CASSYRQRTDTQYF.